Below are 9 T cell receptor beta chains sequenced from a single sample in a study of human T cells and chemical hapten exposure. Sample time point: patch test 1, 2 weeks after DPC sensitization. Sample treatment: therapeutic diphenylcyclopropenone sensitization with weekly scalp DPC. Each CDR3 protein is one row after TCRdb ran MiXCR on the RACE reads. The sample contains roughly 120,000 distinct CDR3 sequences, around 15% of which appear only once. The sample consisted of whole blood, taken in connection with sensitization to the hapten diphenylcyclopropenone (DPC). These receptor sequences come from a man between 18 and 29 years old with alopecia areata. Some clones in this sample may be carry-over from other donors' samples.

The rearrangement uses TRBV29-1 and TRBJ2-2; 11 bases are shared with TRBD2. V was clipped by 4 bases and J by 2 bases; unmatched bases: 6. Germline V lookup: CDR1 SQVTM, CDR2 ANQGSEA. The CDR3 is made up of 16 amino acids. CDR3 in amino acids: CSVVPSGGPNTGELFF. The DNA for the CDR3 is TGCAGCGTTGTCCCTAGCGGGGGGCCCAACACCGGGGAGCTGTTTTTT.

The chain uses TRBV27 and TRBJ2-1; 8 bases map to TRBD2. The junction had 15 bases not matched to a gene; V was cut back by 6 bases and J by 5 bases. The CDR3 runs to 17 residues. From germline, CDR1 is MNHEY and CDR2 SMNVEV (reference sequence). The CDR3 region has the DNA TGTGCCAGCAGCTCGGGAGGGTTTTCGAGGGTTGACAATGAGCAGTTCTTC. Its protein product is CASSSGGFSRVDNEQFF.

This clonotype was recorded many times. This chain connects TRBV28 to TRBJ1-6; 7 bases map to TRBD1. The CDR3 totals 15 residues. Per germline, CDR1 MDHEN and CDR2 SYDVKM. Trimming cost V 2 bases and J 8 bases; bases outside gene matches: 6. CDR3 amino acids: CASSLRQGFDSPLHF. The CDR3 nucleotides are TGTGCCAGCAGTTTAAGACAGGGCTTCGATTCACCCCTCCACTTT.

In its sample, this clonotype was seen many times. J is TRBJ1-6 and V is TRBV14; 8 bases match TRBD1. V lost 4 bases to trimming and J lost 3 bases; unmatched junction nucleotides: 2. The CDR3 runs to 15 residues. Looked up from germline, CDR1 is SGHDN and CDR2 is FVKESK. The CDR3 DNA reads TGTGCCAGCAGCCCCGACAGGGGCTATAATTCACCCCTCCACTTT. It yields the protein CASSPDRGYNSPLHF.

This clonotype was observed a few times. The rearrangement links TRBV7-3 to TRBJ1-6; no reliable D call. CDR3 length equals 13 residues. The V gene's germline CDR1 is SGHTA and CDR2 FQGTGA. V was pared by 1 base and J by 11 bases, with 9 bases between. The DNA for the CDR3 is TGTGCCAGCAGCTTAATGAGGGAGGCACCCCTCCACTTT. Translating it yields CASSLMREAPLHF.

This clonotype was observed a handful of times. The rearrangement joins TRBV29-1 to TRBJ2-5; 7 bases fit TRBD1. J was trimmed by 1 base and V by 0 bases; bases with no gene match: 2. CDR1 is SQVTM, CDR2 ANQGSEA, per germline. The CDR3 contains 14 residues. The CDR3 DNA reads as TGCAGCGTTGAAGATCCAGGGGGCCAAGAGACCCAGTACTTC. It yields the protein CSVEDPGGQETQYF.

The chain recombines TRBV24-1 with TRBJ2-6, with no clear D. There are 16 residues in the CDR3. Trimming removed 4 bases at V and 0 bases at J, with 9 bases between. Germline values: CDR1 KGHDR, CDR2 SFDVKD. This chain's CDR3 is CATSDSEASGANVLTF. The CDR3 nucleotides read TGTGCCACCAGTGACTCCGAGGCCTCTGGGGCCAACGTCCTGACTTTC.

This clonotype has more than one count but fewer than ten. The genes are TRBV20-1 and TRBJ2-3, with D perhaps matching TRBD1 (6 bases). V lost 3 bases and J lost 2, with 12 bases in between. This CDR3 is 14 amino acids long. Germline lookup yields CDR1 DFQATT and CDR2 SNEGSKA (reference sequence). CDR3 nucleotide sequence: TGCAGTGCTAGCGCAGGGGAATCCACAGATACGCAGTATTTT. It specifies CSASAGESTDTQYF.

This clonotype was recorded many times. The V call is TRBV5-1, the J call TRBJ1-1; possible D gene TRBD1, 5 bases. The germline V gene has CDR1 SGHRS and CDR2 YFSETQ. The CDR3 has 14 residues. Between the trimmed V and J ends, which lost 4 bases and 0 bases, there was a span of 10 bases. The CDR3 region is CASSRDSMNTEAFF. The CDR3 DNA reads TGCGCCAGCAGCCGTGACAGCATGAACACTGAAGCTTTCTTT.